Listed here are 14 T cell receptor beta chains from one sample, sequenced in a study of cytomegalovirus exposure and HLA in healthy donors (dated by TCRdb to the late 2010s). The receptor library was made with the immunoSEQ multiplex PCR assay. For the multiplex PCR, a mixture combining 60 forward primers for TCR Vbeta segments and 13 reverse primers for TCR Jbeta segments was used. TCRdb obtained this table from immuneACCESS and retained in-frame rearrangements with V and J assigned. These tables miss some clones; where compared with another copy, unresolved V genes account for less than half of the shortfall, and the remainder is unexplained. This sample is represented by about 280,000 clones; roughly 89% of them were singletons. The ten largest clones take up less than 2.5% of the sample. The sample taken for sequencing was PBMCs. All receptors derive from a woman younger than 30 in good health and CMV-seronegative.

The chain uses TRBV27 and TRBJ2-1; 11 bases line up with TRBD2. J lost 9 bases, V lost 6 bases, and 1 base had no gene match. CDR1 is MNHEY and CDR2 is SMNVEV in the germline V gene (reference sequence). This CDR3 region has 12 residues. CDR3 coding DNA: TGTGCCAGCAGCGGACTAGCGGGTGAGCAGTTCTTC. Encoded protein: CASSGLAGEQFF.

This clone has only one observation. The rearrangement uses TRBV18 and TRBJ2-7, with a tentative D call TRBD1 (6 bases). V was pared by 0 bases and J by 4 bases, with 16 bases between. Per the germline V gene, CDR1 is KGHSH and CDR2 is LQKENI. The CDR3 sequence is 16 residues long. Here the CDR3 DNA reads TGTGCCAGCTCACCACCCTCTCCGGGACACCGATACGAGCAGTACTTC. Its protein is CASSPPSPGHRYEQYF.

Note on this clone: The junction departs from the called germline gene at one end, perhaps through a read error. The chain combines TRBV7-9 with TRBJ2-7; 7 nucleotides line up with TRBD2. CDR3 length: 11 amino acids. The germline V gene encodes CDR1 SEHNR and CDR2 FQNEAQ (reference sequence). The CDR3 region has the DNA TGTTCCAGCGCGGGAGACTACGAGCAGTACTTC. The encoded protein is CSSAGDYEQYF.

The chain links TRBV7-2 to TRBJ1-2; D remains unclear. This CDR3 region has 12 residues. The germline V gene has CDR1 SGHTA and CDR2 FQGNSA. V dropped 5 bases and J dropped 8 bases, with 12 bases sitting between them. The CDR3 DNA is TGTGCCAGCAGCCCCCGGGAGGTGGGCTACACCTTC. Its translation: CASSPREVGYTF.

The chain joins TRBV5-1 to TRBJ1-2, with 9 bases identical to TRBD1. Germline values: CDR1 SGHRS, CDR2 YFSETQ. V was pared by 4 bases and J by 4 bases, with 5 bases of the junction left unmatched. This CDR3 is built from 14 residues. The CDR3 is CASSDETGGYGYTF. The CDR3 DNA sequence: TGCGCCAGCAGCGACGAGACAGGGGGCTATGGCTACACCTTC.

V usage is TRBV9 and J usage is TRBJ1-2; D is ambiguous. The CDR3 sequence is 14 residues long. Between the trimmed V and J ends, which lost 0 bases and 7 bases, there was a span of 13 bases. Germline CDR1 and CDR2: SGDLS and YYNGEE. Here the CDR3 DNA reads TGTGCCAGCAGCGTAGGAGGGATAGGAGGTGGCTACACCTTC. It translates to CASSVGGIGGGYTF.

The gene calls are TRBV18 and TRBJ1-6; 12 positions agree with TRBD1. V shed 5 bases, J shed 9 bases, and the junction held 5 bases outside the gene matches. This CDR3 region has 15 residues. The germline gives CDR1 KGHSH, CDR2 LQKENI. DNA for the CDR3: TGTGCCAGCTCATCCCGGGACAGGGGGCTTTCACCCCTCCACTTT. Encoded protein: CASSSRDRGLSPLHF.

V usage is TRBV9 and J usage is TRBJ1-2, with no clear D. With 3 bases removed from V and 5 bases from J, the gap between germline ends came to 11 bases. Looked up from germline, CDR1 is SGDLS and CDR2 is YYNGEE. The CDR3 runs 13 residues. The CDR3 region has the DNA TGTGCCAGCAGCGCCCCTGACACATATGGCTACACCTTC. Translation: CASSAPDTYGYTF.

This clone was counted a few times. The chain combines TRBV10-3 with TRBJ1-4; tentative D call: TRBD1 (6 bases). With 8 bases removed from V and 2 bases from J, the gap between germline ends came to 21 bases. The CDR3 is 17 amino acids. Germline V lookup: CDR1 ENHRY, CDR2 SYGVKD. This CDR3 reads CAIREGVAGSTNEKLFF. The CDR3 nucleotides are TGTGCCATCCGGGAGGGGGTCGCTGGCAGCACTAATGAAAAACTGTTTTTT.

The chain couples TRBV11-3 to TRBJ1-4; TRBD1 matches 9 bases. The CDR3 spans 17 residues. The V gene end was trimmed by 0 bases and the J gene end by 4 bases; junction bases not matched to a gene: 6. CDR1 SGHNT and CDR2 YENEEA come from the germline V gene. In DNA form, the CDR3 reads TGTGCCAGCAGCTTAGATCTCCCGGGACAGGGTAATGAAAAACTGTTTTTT. Amino acids: CASSLDLPGQGNEKLFF.

This clone came up once. The rearrangement links TRBV6-5 to TRBJ2-5, with D possibly TRBD2 on 5 matching bases. Germline assignment: CDR1 MNHEY and CDR2 SVGAGI. The V and J ends lost 0 bases and 7 bases respectively, with 15 bases between them. The CDR3 sequence is 15 residues long. This CDR3 is CASSYSEGSRGTQYF. Here the CDR3 DNA reads TGTGCCAGCAGTTACTCAGAGGGAAGCCGGGGGACCCAGTACTTC.

The V gene is TRBV5-1, the J gene TRBJ2-7; D gene unclear. The CDR3 sequence is 13 residues long. V was shortened by 5 bases and J by 2 bases, with 11 bases between the two germline ends. CDR1 is SGHRS and CDR2 is YFSETQ in the germline V gene. CDR3 DNA sequence: TGCGCCAGCAGAGATAACGAGGCCTACGAGCAGTACTTC. Protein: CASRDNEAYEQYF.

A note on this clone: This sample includes further DNA sequences coding for the same CDR3. The V call is TRBV5-4, the J call TRBJ1-6; the D gene is possibly TRBD1 (5 bases). This CDR3 spans 18 amino acids. The germline gives CDR1 SGHNT, CDR2 YYREEE (reference sequence). V was trimmed by 5 bases and J by 0 bases, leaving 18 bases between them. CDR3 amino acids: CASSPPGGESSYNSPLHF. In DNA, the CDR3 is TGTGCCAGCAGTCCCCCGGGAGGGGAAAGCTCCTATAATTCACCCCTCCACTTT.

The CDR3 DNA follows: TGTGCCAACCGACGGGGGATAGAACAAGAGACCCAGTACTTC. Its translation is CANRRGIEQETQYF. The rearrangement links TRBV12-1 to TRBJ2-5; the table gives TRBD2 as D, unverified against the DNA. TRBV12-1 is classified as a pseudogene. The CDR3 has 14 amino acids.